Listed below are T cell receptor beta chains from one sample, sequenced in a study of T-cell reconstitution after alpha-beta-depleted transplantation in children. Each CDR3 protein is one row after TCRdb ran MiXCR on the PCR reads. The sample has 200,000 to 250,000 distinct CDR3 sequences; roughly 24% are singletons. The sequences come from PBMCs, collected before TCRalphabeta/CD19-depleted stem cell transplant. The receptors here all came from a girl between 2 and 10 years old with Fanconi anemia, due to receive a stem cell transplant. Both conserved end residues are part of each CDR3. D genes are given only for firm matches. Size is stated for part of the rows, as once, few or many counts, or as a class when the clone is expanded.

>.|TRBJ1-1|TRBV20-1|.
CSASALGMNTEAFF
TGCAGTGCTAGTGCCCTCGGGATGAACACTGAAGCTTTCTTT
>many|TRBJ1-2|TRBV6-1|.
CATTRAGFGYTF
TGTGCCACCACTCGGGCCGGTTTCGGCTACACCTTC
>once|TRBJ1-4|TRBV5-1|.
CASSLYYGPNEKLFF
TGCGCCAGCAGCTTGTACTACGGACCTAATGAAAAACTGTTTTTT
>.|TRBJ1-2|TRBV6-2/TRBV6-3|TRBD1
CASSRTGEGYTF
TGTGCCAGCAGTCGGACAGGGGAGGGCTACACCTTC
>.|TRBJ2-1|TRBV6-1|TRBD2
CASLTSGADNEQFF
TGTGCCAGTCTTACTAGCGGGGCAGACAATGAGCAGTTCTTC
>few|TRBJ2-3|TRBV20-1|TRBD2
CSARDSQRGPTDTQYF
TGCAGTGCTAGAGATTCCCAGCGGGGCCCCACAGATACGCAGTATTTT
>few|TRBJ2-5|TRBV18|TRBD1
CASQDRGETQYF
TGTGCCAGCCAGGACAGGGGAGAGACCCAGTACTTC
>many|TRBJ2-1|TRBV7-9|.
CASTVERRDHNEQFF
TGTGCCAGCACTGTGGAGAGGCGGGACCACAATGAGCAGTTCTTC
>.|TRBJ2-7|TRBV18|.
CASSPFADYRQEQYF
TGTGCCAGCTCACCATTTGCGGACTACCGCCAAGAGCAGTACTTC
>.|TRBJ2-7|TRBV7-2|.
CASSRYAYEQYF
TGTGCCAGCAGTCGGTATGCCTACGAGCAGTACTTC
>few|TRBJ2-7|TRBV29-1|.
CSSSSLTDSYEQYF
TGCAGCTCTTCCAGCCTGACAGACTCCTACGAGCAGTACTTC
>.|TRBJ2-1|TRBV20-1|.
CSASTSFNEQFF
TGCAGTGCTAGCACTAGCTTCAATGAGCAGTTCTTC
>many|TRBJ2-7|TRBV5-1|.
CASRETYEQYF
TGCGCCAGCAGGGAGACCTACGAGCAGTACTTC
>once|TRBJ2-6|TRBV2|.
CASSDPLSGANVLTF
TGTGCCAGCAGTGATCCGCTCTCTGGGGCCAACGTCCTGACTTTC
>.|TRBJ2-1|TRBV20-1|TRBD2
CSPIGASGRPEQFF
TGCAGTCCTATAGGGGCTAGCGGGAGGCCTGAGCAGTTCTTC
>.|TRBJ2-3|TRBV20-1|.
CSVVLDSVTDTQYF
TGCAGTGTGGTTCTGGACAGCGTCACAGATACGCAGTATTTT
>.|TRBJ2-1|TRBV10-3|TRBD2
CAITEAGGYSYNEQFF
TGTGCCATCACTGAGGCGGGAGGGTACTCCTACAATGAGCAGTTCTTC
>.|TRBJ2-5|TRBV20-1|TRBD1
CSARVTGQGETQYF
TGCAGTGCTAGAGTCACAGGACAGGGAGAGACCCAGTACTTC
>few|TRBJ2-1|TRBV12-3/TRBV12-4|TRBD2
CASSLLAGYSNEQFF
TGTGCCAGCAGTCTACTAGCGGGGTATTCCAATGAGCAGTTCTTC
>few|TRBJ2-7|TRBV5-6|.
CASSQLTRDSNEQYF
TGTGCCAGCAGCCAACTTACTAGGGACTCAAACGAGCAGTACTTC